The rows below give T cell receptor beta chains drawn from one sample of a study of identical twins. TCRdb reprocessed the 5' RACE reads via MiXCR and lists one record per CDR3 protein. Of about 520,000 distinct CDR3 sequences listed, less than 25% are singletons. These data were also reused for a study on T cells expressing NK-cell markers.

The sample comprised CD4+ T cells sorted from blood. Receptors were obtained from a woman under 30 in good health. The CDR3 runs from the conserved cysteine through the conserved F or W. The D gene is left open where the match is weak. Size values are once, few and many counts, or a class for expanded clones, and some rows have none.

CDR3,DNA,J,size,D,V
CSASPTDRVMVGQYF,TGCAGTGCTAGCCCGACCGACAGGGTTATGGTGGGGCAGTACTTC,TRBJ2-7,few,TRBD1,TRBV20-1
CASNGTNEQFF,TGCGCCAGCAATGGAACCAATGAGCAGTTCTTC,TRBJ2-1,few,.,TRBV10-1
CSARTSGGAWEQFF,TGCAGTGCTAGAACGAGCGGGGGGGCGTGGGAGCAGTTCTTC,TRBJ2-1,medium-sized,TRBD2,TRBV20-1
CASSPGDVKTQYF,TGCGCCAGCAGCCCAGGGGATGTGAAGACCCAGTACTTC,TRBJ2-5,.,.,TRBV5-1
CSSFRGDTQYF,TGCAGTAGCTTCCGGGGAGATACGCAGTATTTT,TRBJ2-3,.,.,TRBV20-1
CASSFVVQNYGYTF,TGTGCCAGCAGTTTCGTCGTTCAGAACTATGGCTACACCTTC,TRBJ1-2,many,.,TRBV12-3/TRBV12-4
CSVGRVMNTEAFF,TGCAGCGTAGGTCGTGTGATGAACACTGAAGCTTTCTTT,TRBJ1-1,.,.,TRBV29-1
CSARDNSGSYNEQFF,TGCAGTGCTAGAGATAACAGCGGGTCCTACAATGAGCAGTTCTTC,TRBJ2-1,.,.,TRBV20-1
CSARERSSGNTIYF,TGCAGTGCTAGAGAACGTTCGTCTGGAAACACCATATATTTT,TRBJ1-3,.,.,TRBV20-1
CSARQPGTDTQYF,TGCAGTGCTAGACAACCGGGGACAGATACGCAGTATTTT,TRBJ2-3,few,.,TRBV20-1
CSAIRQGDTQYF,TGCAGTGCTATAAGACAGGGAGATACGCAGTATTTT,TRBJ2-3,few,TRBD1,TRBV20-1
CASSVGPDQPQHF,TGTGCCAGCAGCGTAGGACCAGATCAGCCCCAGCATTTT,TRBJ1-5,.,.,TRBV9
CAWSMTSVETQYF,TGTGCCTGGAGTATGACTAGCGTGGAGACCCAGTACTTC,TRBJ2-5,few,TRBD2,TRBV30
CASEEGRKNTGELFF,TGCGCCAGCGAAGAAGGCCGGAAAAACACCGGGGAGCTGTTTTTT,TRBJ2-2,few,.,TRBV5-1
CASSHPRPASYEQYF,TGTGCCAGCAGCCATCCGCGGCCCGCCTCCTACGAGCAGTACTTC,TRBJ2-7,.,.,TRBV5-6
CSARAVLRTDTQYF,TGCAGTGCTAGAGCGGTACTCCGTACAGATACGCAGTATTTT,TRBJ2-3,.,.,TRBV20-1
CTSSLWGSAGSSYNEQFF,TGTACCAGCAGTTTGTGGGGGTCCGCGGGGAGCTCCTACAATGAGCAGTTCTTC,TRBJ2-1,.,.,TRBV26
CASSFTSGAYNEQFF,TGTGCCAGCAGCTTCACTAGCGGGGCCTACAATGAGCAGTTCTTC,TRBJ2-1,.,TRBD2,TRBV7-3
CASSQADRDDYNEQFF,TGCGCCAGCAGCCAAGCGGATCGGGACGACTACAATGAGCAGTTCTTC,TRBJ2-1,once,.,TRBV4-1
CASSLGLAGENIQYF,TGCGCCAGCAGCTTGGGACTAGCGGGGGAAAACATTCAGTACTTC,TRBJ2-4,many,TRBD2,TRBV5-1
CASSLALRGKSTDTQYF,TGTGCCAGCAGCTTAGCGTTGCGGGGGAAGAGCACAGATACGCAGTATTTT,TRBJ2-3,.,TRBD2,TRBV7-2
CASSLGGRGGTMDTQYF,TGTGCCAGCAGCTTAGGGGGTCGGGGCGGTACGATGGATACGCAGTATTTT,TRBJ2-3,few,.,TRBV7-2
CASSGTAFEPQHF,TGTGCCAGTAGTGGGACAGCCTTCGAGCCCCAGCATTTT,TRBJ1-5,few,TRBD1,TRBV19
CASGLRPSGDQPQHF,TGTGCTAGTGGTTTGAGACCCTCCGGGGATCAGCCCCAGCATTTT,TRBJ1-5,few,.,TRBV12-5
CATSDSQSGYTGELFF,TGTGCCACCAGTGATTCCCAGTCTGGATACACCGGGGAGCTGTTTTTT,TRBJ2-2,.,.,TRBV24-1
CASRTNLLQETQYF,TGCGCCAGCCGGACCAACTTACTCCAAGAGACCCAGTACTTC,TRBJ2-5,.,.,TRBV5-1
CATSADSEAFF,TGTGCCACCAGCGCCGACAGTGAAGCTTTCTTT,TRBJ1-1,.,.,TRBV15
CASSLGLAGASIQYF,TGTGCCAGCAGCTTGGGACTAGCGGGAGCGAGCATTCAGTACTTC,TRBJ2-4,.,TRBD2,TRBV5-5
CSANRVSQPQHF,TGCAGTGCTAACAGGGTTAGTCAGCCCCAGCATTTT,TRBJ1-5,few,.,TRBV20-1
CASSLAAGGSLDTQYF,TGTGCCAGCAGCTTAGCGGCGGGAGGGAGTTTAGATACGCAGTATTTT,TRBJ2-3,.,TRBD2,TRBV11-2
CASRDSGTYEQYF,TGCGCCAGCAGGGACAGTGGGACCTACGAGCAGTACTTC,TRBJ2-7,few,.,TRBV5-1
CASSHHTRGGFLDEQFF,TGTGCCAGCAGCCACCACACGCGGGGCGGATTTCTGGATGAGCAGTTCTTC,TRBJ2-1,.,.,TRBV11-3
CSASLRMTKNIQYF,TGCAGTGCCTCCTTGAGAATGACCAAAAACATTCAGTACTTC,TRBJ2-4,many,.,TRBV20-1
CSASPWTSGVSYEQYF,TGCAGTGCTAGTCCTTGGACTAGCGGGGTCTCCTACGAGCAGTACTTC,TRBJ2-7,.,TRBD2,TRBV20-1
CAAGGVYEQYF,TGTGCCGCGGGAGGGGTTTACGAGCAGTACTTC,TRBJ2-7,.,TRBD2,TRBV10-3
CSAKRGGYNEQFF,TGCAGTGCTAAGCGGGGCGGCTACAATGAGCAGTTCTTC,TRBJ2-1,.,TRBD2,TRBV20-1
CAISESREGRDEQFF,TGTGCCATCAGTGAGTCGCGGGAGGGGAGGGATGAGCAGTTCTTC,TRBJ2-1,.,TRBD2,TRBV10-3
CASSPRGGGMIDKNIQYF,TGTGCCAGCAGCCCCAGAGGTGGGGGGATGATTGACAAAAACATTCAGTACTTC,TRBJ2-4,few,.,TRBV11-1
CASSLNGQGADTQYF,TGCGCCAGCAGCTTGAACGGACAAGGTGCTGATACGCAGTATTTT,TRBJ2-3,few,.,TRBV5-1
CASSSHTRVLAPFF,TGCGCCAGCAGCTCACACACCAGGGTTCTTGCTCCGTTCTTC,TRBJ2-1,few,.,TRBV5-1
CASSGTAPSHGYTF,TGTGCCAGCAGTGGCACGGCGCCGTCGCATGGCTACACCTTC,TRBJ1-2,.,.,TRBV12-3/TRBV12-4
CASRLAGPSTDTQYF,TGTGCCAGCAGGCTAGCGGGGCCGAGCACAGATACGCAGTATTTT,TRBJ2-3,.,TRBD2,TRBV12-3/TRBV12-4
CAIRSLGGGPETQYF,TGTGCCATCAGATCCCTAGGAGGGGGCCCGGAGACCCAGTACTTC,TRBJ2-5,few,.,TRBV10-3
CASRTVSYEQYF,TGTGCCTCAAGGACGGTCTCCTACGAGCAGTACTTC,TRBJ2-7,few,.,TRBV6-5
CASRASANNEQFF,TGCGCCAGCCGGGCTAGCGCCAACAATGAGCAGTTCTTC,TRBJ2-1,.,.,TRBV5-1
CASSPEEVRDTQYF,TGTGCCAGCAGCCCGGAGGAGGTTCGGGATACGCAGTATTTT,TRBJ2-3,.,.,TRBV11-2
CSARRGYTGLSGANVLTF,TGCAGTGCTAGGAGGGGGTACACTGGACTCTCTGGGGCCAACGTCCTGACTTTC,TRBJ2-6,.,.,TRBV20-1
CASSLFASGTYEQYF,TGTGCCAGCAGCTTATTCGCTAGCGGGACCTACGAGCAGTACTTC,TRBJ2-7,.,TRBD2,TRBV11-2
CSARYTGTAGSGELFF,TGCAGTGCTAGGTATACCGGGACAGCGGGTTCCGGGGAGCTGTTTTTT,TRBJ2-2,few,.,TRBV20-1
CAGIPQADEQYF,TGCGCCGGAATACCACAGGCGGACGAGCAGTACTTC,TRBJ2-7,few,.,TRBV10-1
CSALNPSRNEQFF,TGCAGTGCCCTGAACCCTTCCCGCAATGAGCAGTTCTTC,TRBJ2-1,.,.,TRBV20-1